This TCR beta chain was documented in a study of PD-1 blockade in mismatch repair-deficient tumors. CDR3 length: 14 amino acids. Germline-derived CDR1 and CDR2 are MNHEY and SMNVEV (reference sequence). J lost 9 bases, V lost 7 bases, and 7 bases had no gene match. Sequencing used immunoSEQ multiplex PCR; TCRdb keeps in-frame clones, though not all of them. The sample includes 95,000 to 150,000 clones, about 88% of them seen just once. This clonotype was obtained from an adult with mismatch repair-deficient cancer. The input for sequencing was peripheral blood, taken 44 weeks after starting pembrolizumab. The genes are TRBV27 and TRBJ2-2; 11 bases align to TRBD2. The DNA of the CDR3 is TGTGCCAGCAACCCGACTAGCGGGACCAGGGAGCTGTTTTTT. This translates into CASNPTSGTRELFF.